This TCR beta chain was identified in a study of cytomegalovirus exposure and HLA in healthy donors (dated by TCRdb to about 2017). With regard to the full study: An earlier analysis of about 560 of the donors reported approximately 300 Gb of sequence data and 117 million unique TCR beta sequences obtained from about 170 million T cells. In a later analysis, previously published TCR beta repertoires from several hundred donors were re-analyzed and high-resolution HLA genotyping was added so that TCR occurrence patterns could be studied. High-throughput TCR immunosequencing, statistical association of individual TCRs with disease status, and machine learning were combined to predict cytomegalovirus infection status. Among the roughly 400 genotyped donors, approximately 77% belonged to the genetic ancestry cluster associated with self-reported Caucasian donors. The number of donors typed differed by locus, with roughly 629-640 for A, B, C, DRB1 and DQB1, around 500 for DQA1, over 600 for DPA1, and some 450 for DPB1. Roughly 5 DR-DQ haplotypes were handled as single units for association and clustering, since linkage in the cohort was strong. The study was designed to test whether signatures of past pathogen exposure could be identified by cataloging public T cell receptors. An early release covering approximately 600 HLA-typed donors comprised 300 to 350 gigabases of sequencing data and about 90 million unique TCR sequences. Every discovery cohort repertoire had been produced on one sequencing platform. Among almost 400 genotyped donors of the cohort, an average of approximately 240,000 unique TCR beta nucleotide sequences were sequenced per donor, around a sixth of them non-productive. Rather than drawing on any new phenotypic data, the later analysis identified candidate immune exposures from TCR beta sequences and the way those sequences occurred across donors. Donor age, sex, ethnicity and CMV serostatus were compiled alongside the repertoire data. In a later genetic analysis, genome-wide SNP genotypes for about three fifths of the roughly 670 donors were used, and that subset was treated as a discovery cohort. An earlier analysis of 587 of the donors used high-throughput TCR beta sequencing to judge whether each TCR beta V gene segment behaved as functional or pseudogenic. HLA typing covered class I and class II loci at four-digit resolution. Using immunosequencing, the study profiled T cell repertoires from 550 to 750 subjects and related those repertoires to cytomegalovirus serostatus. Besides the first cohort of under 700 subjects, a separate validation cohort made up of over a hundred different subjects was used.

Libraries were prepared through the immunoSEQ multiplex PCR assay. A mixture of 60 forward primers for TCR Vbeta segments and 13 reverse primers for TCR Jbeta segments was used in the multiplex PCR. A multiplex PCR assay on genomic DNA amplified the CDR3 region of rearranged TCR beta genes. Amplified TCR beta libraries were sequenced as 87-base-pair reads on the Illumina HiSeq System. Turning to the authors' computational methods: In a later analysis, tens of millions of unique TCR beta chains were counted across the 500 to 850 repertoires, and roughly 11 million of these chains were shared by at least two donors. A nearest-neighbor algorithm error-corrected the raw reads and collapsed the reads into unique sequences, merging closely related sequences to remove PCR and sequencing errors. V, D and J gene segments were assigned by aligning CDR3 sequences to IMGT reference sequences. For a sequence to be retained, at least a six-nucleotide match to both a V gene segment and a J gene segment was required. Rearrangements were called productive when the CDR3 lacked stop codons and stayed in frame with V and J; all others were non-productive. Following IMGT convention, CDR3 was defined as the stretch from the second conserved V-encoded cysteine up to the conserved J-encoded phenylalanine. In an earlier analysis of approximately 500 of the donors, sequences lacking an unambiguous match to a single V gene segment were excluded. An earlier analysis of 500 to 700 of the donors classified V segments as functional when productive rearrangements were above 56.7% and as segregating when the standard deviation between donors was above 5%. A statistical classification framework was built for diagnosing cytomegalovirus status from the catalog of TCR beta chain sequences. In a later analysis, TCR nucleotide sequences were compared against IMGT/GENE-DB human TR gene sequences so that V and J genes could be assigned. Using the TCRdist pipeline, a later analysis assigned CDR3 sequences along with most-parsimonious VDJ recombination scenarios. In a later analysis, each TCR beta chain was defined by its CDR3 amino acid sequence together with its V-gene family, and reads lacking a unique V-gene family were excluded. To address suspected cross-contamination and a sequencing artifact, a later analysis removed some 620 highly shared, low-generation-probability nucleotide sequences. For each public chain, a later analysis derived a clonal expansion index from normalized ranks of inferred template counts within each repertoire. In a later analysis, generation probabilities were computed with a VDJ recombination model fitted to out-of-frame rearrangements, and the resulting probabilities were checked against IGoR. In a later analysis, hypergeometric tests were used to score TCR-TCR, TCR-HLA and TCR-CMV co-occurrence, with a repertoire-size bias correction applied to TCR pairs. False discovery rates were estimated in a later analysis by permuting HLA or CMV assignments 20 times. In a later analysis, co-occurring TCRs were grouped using DBSCAN, and TCRdist sequence similarity was added for clustering within HLA-allele-positive subsets. Repertoires with fewer than 30,000 or more than 120,000 public chains were left out of co-occurrence clustering, as were five repertoires with anomalous nucleotide sharing. TCRdb obtained this table from immuneACCESS and retained in-frame rearrangements with V and J assigned. These tables miss some clones; where compared with another copy, unresolved V genes account for less than half of the shortfall, and the remainder is unexplained. V, J and clone size are those of that table, while D and trimming were read from the DNA. Across this sample there are hundreds of thousands of clones, with 82% seen only once. The leading ten clones occupy around 6% of the sample.

Relative to germline, V is 2 bases shorter and J is 7 bases shorter, with 11 bases between their ends. From the cysteine through the phenylalanine, the CDR3 covers 13 amino acids. Only CDR3 DNA remains: 39 bases, in frame from the first base. Reading the germline V gene (reference sequence) gives CDR1 LNHDA and CDR2 SQIVND. The cohort comprised around 690 healthy bone marrow donors. All cohort members were sampled while nominally healthy, although unrecorded immune exposures were likely present. The donor was CMV seropositive and belonged to the group of more than 250 seropositive cohort members. Each donor provided a peripheral blood sample, and peripheral blood mononuclear cells were used for TCR beta sequencing. Genomic DNA was extracted from the blood cell samples with the Qiagen DNeasy Blood Extraction Kit. Study-wide conclusions, independent of this receptor: An earlier analysis of approximately 600 of the donors showed that most TCR beta V segments appeared in productive rearrangements either about 87% or about 30% of the time, which broadly matched IMGT annotations. The only immune exposure information available for the cohort was CMV serostatus. According to a later genetic analysis, donors in an Asian-associated ancestry cluster had fewer N-insertions in productive TCRs than the roughly 660-donor mean. Because HLA typing was missing for some donors at each locus, association tests included only the typed subset. In a later analysis, most CMV-associated TCR beta chains were found to appear HLA-restricted, with HLA associations seemingly driven largely by CMV exposure. In a later analysis, some 17,000 TCR beta sequences were associated with specific HLA alleles at a false discovery rate of 0.05. According to a later analysis, TCR association rates differed among HLA loci, with DRB1 alleles showing the most associated TCRs and HLA-C alleles showing the fewest. Because counts were too low, 15 to 20 rarely observed V segments, including chromosome 9 orphons, were excluded from the earlier analysis of around 640 of the donors. Several of the top co-occurrence clusters appeared to be linked to parvovirus B19, influenza, CMV and Epstein-Barr virus, according to a later analysis. Cytomegalovirus status was reported to be diagnosed by the classifier with high specificity and sensitivity in both the original and validation cohorts. A further reported finding was that TCR beta sequences accurately predicted the HLA-A and HLA-B alleles for most subjects in the first cohort. A few of the identified cytomegalovirus-associated TCR beta chains were confirmed in vitro to be specific for cytomegalovirus antigens. In a later analysis, HLA-associated TCR beta chains were found to be more clonally expanded and to have lower generation probabilities than equally common non-associated chains. Strong co-occurrence of HLA alleles, especially DR and DQ, made assigning TCR associations to individual alleles difficult. Some IMGT-functional V segments, including TRBV6-2 and TRBV6-3, could not be told apart with the 87-base-pair reads, so those segments were excluded. Linkage disequilibrium might explain the correlated functional status among segregating V segments, but an unknown experimental factor could not be excluded. Most TCR sequences were observed very rarely across donors, whereas some public TCRs were present in many individuals. The authors suggested that the approach could potentially be extended to other disease states and immunological phenotypes. The cohort was sequenced for TCR beta chains only, and without alpha or paired-chain data the features that could be detected were limited. A cluster of highly shared sequence variants was judged likely to represent a technical artifact of the sequencing pipeline. In a later genetic analysis, a missense DCLRE1C variant was associated with V-gene and J-gene trimming of TCR beta chains, and the association was replicated in an independent cohort. Roughly uniform sequencing depth across donors was assumed in presence/absence analyses, although this assumption may not hold. A total of 150 to 200 TCR beta chains were listed by the study as associated with cytomegalovirus.

This clone was seen once. Its recognized antigen is unknown. No much larger clone is present one base from it, and per-base qualities are unavailable. The sequence was obtained from a man aged 40-55 years in good health and CMV-seropositive. This sequence uses TRBV19 and TRBJ1-2; the D gene is perhaps TRBD1, from 6 matching bases. The sample consisted of PBMCs. The DNA sequence reads TGTGCCAGTAGTATAAGACAGGCGAGTGGCTACACCTTC. This yields the protein CASSIRQASGYTF.